This entry lists 22 T cell receptor beta chains sequenced from one sample in a study of blood T cells in healthy people across ages (dated by TCRdb to between 2014 and 2017). Libraries came from 5' RACE. The sequencer listed for this sample is Illumina HiSeq 2500. A second PCR of about 6 to 12 cycles was performed with a sample-barcoded 5' primer and a J-beta primer mix. Starting from the raw public reads, TCRdb applied fastp trimming at Q25, assembled clones with MiXCR and retained in-frame beta chains. For every CDR3 protein sequence, its rows merge into one entry that carries the most common genes and DNA. Present in this sample are about 810,000 distinct CDR3 sequences, under 40% of which were seen just once. Over 10% of the sample is taken by the ten largest. Sequenced material: blood. The receptors stem from a man aged 18 to 29 in good health.

The chain carries TRBV7-2 and TRBJ2-1; D might be TRBD1 (6 bases). The V and J ends lost 5 bases and 6 bases respectively, with 20 bases between them. The germline gives CDR1 SGHTA, CDR2 FQGNSA. This CDR3 spans 16 amino acids. The CDR3 nucleotides are TGTGCCAGCAGCCCAACAGGGTCGAGGGTGTGCAATGAGCAGTTCTTC. It yields the protein CASSPTGSRVCNEQFF. Looking up the rest from reference TRBV7-2 and TRBJ2-1 gives the full variable domain: GAGVSQSPSNKVTEKGKDVELRCDPISGHTALYWYRQSLGQGLEFLIYFQGNSAPDKSGLPSDRFSAERTGGSVSTLTIQRTQQEDSAVYLCASSPTGSRVCNEQFFGPGTRLTVL.

There are a few counts of this clonotype. The V gene is TRBV3-1, the J gene TRBJ2-7; D call uncertain. Germline assignment: CDR1 LGHDT and CDR2 YNNKEL (reference sequence). V was trimmed by 1 base and J by 3 bases, leaving 16 bases between them. The CDR3 is 16 amino acids. The CDR3 loop is CASSQATRSSGYEQYF. Written as DNA, the CDR3 is TGTGCCAGCAGCCAAGCAACTCGGTCCTCCGGCTACGAGCAGTACTTC.

This clonotype came up a few times. This chain connects TRBV5-1 to TRBJ2-1; TRBD1 agrees at 8 bases. Germline trimming cut 3 bases from V and 2 bases from J; bases unmatched to any gene: 10. Germline CDR1 reads SGHRS; CDR2 reads YFSETQ. The CDR3 runs 17 residues. The CDR3: CASSWDRKEGAYNEQFF. The CDR3 DNA reads as TGCGCCAGCAGCTGGGACAGGAAGGAGGGGGCCTACAATGAGCAGTTCTTC.

The rearrangement links TRBV27 to TRBJ2-7; 10 bases align to TRBD1. Germline V lookup: CDR1 MNHEY, CDR2 SMNVEV (reference sequence). V shed 3 bases, J shed 7 bases, and the junction held 9 bases outside the gene matches. The CDR3 sequence is 15 residues long. The CDR3 DNA sequence: TGTGCCAGCAGTTTCCTCGACAGGGGGCAAGGGGAGCAGTACTTC. Amino acids: CASSFLDRGQGEQYF.

This clonotype was counted only a few times. The gene calls are TRBV6-5 and TRBJ1-6; D not certain. This CDR3 has 16 amino acids. Per germline, CDR1 MNHEY and CDR2 SVGAGI. V lost 6 bases and J 9 bases, leaving 21 bases between the germline ends. This chain's CDR3 is CASRPGRFEPISPLHF. As DNA, the CDR3 is TGTGCCAGCAGGCCTGGACGGTTCGAACCCATTTCACCCCTCCACTTT.

This clonotype was seen once. The J gene is TRBJ2-1, the V gene TRBV6-6; D possibly matches TRBD1 or TRBD2 (5 bases each). V lost 6 bases and J 3 bases, leaving 15 bases between the germline ends. The CDR3 is 15 amino acids. Germline CDR1 and CDR2: MNHNY and SVGAGI (reference sequence). CDR3 region: CASSSRDGHYNEQFF. CDR3 sequence (DNA): TGTGCCAGCAGCAGCCGGGACGGCCACTACAATGAGCAGTTCTTC.

This clonotype was seen a handful of times. V and J are TRBV5-8 and TRBJ1-2, with TRBD1 identical over 7 bases. The CDR3 consists of 18 residues. Germline lookup yields CDR1 SGHTS and CDR2 YDEGEE. Trimming removed 0 bases from V and 4 bases from J; junction bases left unmatched: 15. In nucleotides, the CDR3 is TGTGCCAGCAGCTTGGAAGCAACAGGGGAAATTGTGGGCTATGGCTACACCTTC. Its protein product is CASSLEATGEIVGYGYTF.

This clonotype was detected many times. V usage is TRBV4-2 and J usage is TRBJ1-2; D is uncertain. Germline assignment: CDR1 LGHNA and CDR2 YNFKEQ. Between the trimmed V and J ends, which lost 0 bases and 4 bases, there was a span of 15 bases. The CDR3 contains 16 residues. The CDR3 spells CASSQDITDLFYGYTF. CDR3 DNA sequence: TGTGCCAGCAGCCAAGATATAACAGACCTCTTCTATGGCTACACCTTC.

This rearrangement joins TRBV5-1 to TRBJ1-5; no clear D. V dropped 4 bases and J dropped 0 bases, with 11 bases sitting between them. Germline V lookup: CDR1 SGHRS, CDR2 YFSETQ. The CDR3 is 15 residues long. CDR3 nucleotide sequence: TGCGCCAGCAGCATGGACGTTAATAGCAATCAGCCCCAGCATTTT. Its protein product is CASSMDVNSNQPQHF.

This clonotype was found many times. A much larger clone sits a single nucleotide away, making a read error possible. V and J are TRBV5-1 and TRBJ1-5; maybe TRBD1 (6 bases). Germline CDR1 reads SGHRS; CDR2 reads YFSETQ. With 0 bases removed from V and 9 bases from J, the gap between germline ends came to 10 bases. The CDR3 runs 13 residues. The DNA for the CDR3 is TGCGCCAGCAGCTTGGAGGGGGATCGGCCCCAGCATTTT. It specifies CASSLEGDRPQHF. The whole variable domain, remainder taken from reference TRBV5-1 and TRBJ1-5, is KAGVTQTPRYLIKTRGQQVTLSCSPISGHRSVSWYQQTPGQGLQFLFEYFSETQRNKGNFPGRFSGRQFSNSRSEMNVSTLELGDSALYLCASSLEGDRPQHFGDGTRLSIL.

This clonotype was recorded at least ten times. The chain employs TRBV12-3 or TRBV12-4 and TRBJ2-3; a possible D gene is TRBD1 (5 bases). With 5 bases removed from V and 2 bases from J, the gap between germline ends came to 17 bases. The CDR3 covers 16 residues. CDR3 region: CASSPPGLITTDTQYF. Written as DNA, the CDR3 is TGTGCCAGCAGTCCCCCAGGGCTTATAACCACAGATACGCAGTATTTT.

This clonotype was seen more than once but under ten times. This chain joins TRBV20-1 and TRBJ2-4, with 8 bases that match TRBD1. The CDR3 is made up of 14 amino acids. Germline V CDR1 and CDR2: DFQATT, SNEGSKA (reference sequence). V shed 1 base, J shed 8 bases, and the junction held 7 bases outside the gene matches. The CDR3 nucleotides read TGCAGTGCTAGAGGGGACAGGACCGGGGACATTCAGTACTTC. It codes for CSARGDRTGDIQYF.

The chain employs TRBV20-1 and TRBJ1-1; D gene ambiguous. Trimming removed 0 bases from V and 0 bases from J, with 5 bases in between. In germline, CDR1 is DFQATT, CDR2 SNEGSKA (reference sequence). The CDR3 loop spans 13 amino acids. CDR3 protein: CSARDPMNTEAFF. CDR3 DNA sequence: TGCAGTGCTAGAGATCCAATGAACACTGAAGCTTTCTTT.

The V gene is TRBV5-1, the J gene TRBJ2-7; possibly TRBD2 for D (6 bases). This CDR3 region has 16 residues. Germline assignment: CDR1 SGHRS and CDR2 YFSETQ. Trimming shortened V by 0 bases and J by 7 bases, and 20 bases separated the two germline ends. The CDR3 loop reads CASSLEARRGDNEQYF. CDR3 sequence (DNA): TGCGCCAGCAGCTTGGAGGCTCGGCGGGGCGATAATGAGCAGTACTTC.

V gene TRBV9 combines with J gene TRBJ1-3; unclear D gene. V shed 0 bases and J shed 2 bases, with 9 bases lying between them. The CDR3 covers 15 residues. Germline loops: CDR1 SGDLS, CDR2 YYNGEE. CDR3 sequence: CASSVAQPAGNTIYF. CDR3 bases: TGTGCCAGCAGCGTAGCCCAACCAGCTGGAAACACCATATATTTT.

The table lists this clonotype with a few counts. The genes are TRBV9 and TRBJ1-2; D not certain. Germline V gene lookup returns CDR1 SGDLS and CDR2 YYNGEE. This CDR3 comprises 13 residues. V was pared by 0 bases and J by 7 bases, with 10 bases between. The CDR3 here is CASSVGGGFGYTF. The CDR3 region has the DNA TGTGCCAGCAGCGTAGGAGGAGGGTTTGGCTACACCTTC. The full variable domain, in which reference TRBV9 and TRBJ1-2 provide the parts outside the CDR3, is DSGVTQTPKHLITATGQRVTLRCSPRSGDLSVYWYQQSLDQGLQFLIQYYNGEERAKGNILERFSAQQFPDLHSELNLSSLELGDSALYFCASSVGGGFGYTFGSGTRLTVV.

The chain couples TRBV15 to TRBJ2-7; 9 positions match TRBD1. Germline CDR1 is LNHNV and CDR2 is YYDKDF (reference sequence). This CDR3 spans 12 amino acids. The V segment lost 9 bases and the J segment 7 bases; nucleotides outside the gene matches: 7. The CDR3 DNA is TGTGCCACGGGACAGGGTCCGCAAGAGCAGTACTTC. Its protein is CATGQGPQEQYF.

J is TRBJ2-5 and V is TRBV7-9, with D unresolved. Between the trimmed V and J ends, which lost 5 bases and 9 bases, there was a span of 10 bases. This CDR3 contains 11 residues. The germline gives CDR1 SEHNR, CDR2 FQNEAQ (reference sequence). The CDR3 DNA follows: TGTGCCAGCAGCCCCGGTGAGGCCCAGTACTTC. The encoded protein is CASSPGEAQYF.

This clonotype was seen a few times. The chain joins TRBV12-3 or TRBV12-4 to TRBJ2-6, with D unclear. This CDR3 is built from 15 residues. With 2 bases removed from V and 1 base from J, the gap between germline ends came to 6 bases. Written as DNA, the CDR3 is TGTGCCAGCAGTTTACCCCCGTCTGGGGCCAACGTCCTGACTTTC. Protein product: CASSLPPSGANVLTF.

This clonotype was observed at least ten times. The chain carries TRBV30 and TRBJ2-3, with TRBD2 as a possible D gene (5 bases). Germline V gene data show CDR1 as GTSNPN and CDR2 as SVGIG (reference sequence). Trimming pared 7 bases from V and 10 bases from J, leaving 21 bases between. The CDR3 sequence is 13 residues long. CDR3 nucleotides: TGTGCCTTACAACCAGCCGAGCGGCTTGCGCAGTATTTT. This sequence encodes CALQPAERLAQYF.

This clonotype was counted at least ten times. The chain has TRBV2 and TRBJ1-6; D unresolved. Germline loops: CDR1 SNHLY, CDR2 FYNNEI. The CDR3 sequence is 14 residues long. V shed 8 bases and J shed 4 bases, with 12 bases lying between them. In nucleotides, the CDR3 is TGTGCCAGCGTGATAAACCCTTATAATTCACCCCTCCACTTT. Its protein product is CASVINPYNSPLHF.

This sequence joins TRBV5-5 and TRBJ2-2; a possible D gene is TRBD1 (5 bases). The ends were cut back, 2 bases at V and 2 bases at J, with 10 bases in the middle. Germline V CDR1 and CDR2: SGHKS, YYEKEE (reference sequence). CDR3 length equals 15 residues. Here the CDR3 reads CASSFSTENTGELFF. Written as DNA, the CDR3 is TGTGCCAGCAGCTTTTCGACAGAAAACACCGGGGAGCTGTTTTTT.